This T cell receptor beta chain was recorded in a study of identical twins (dated by TCRdb to the mid-2010s). For context, the study as a whole: To test whether fetal clonotypes persist, the study used deep sequencing on TCR alpha and beta repertoires from monozygotic twins, unrelated adults of various ages, and cord blood. Replicate twin experiments were performed at different times using different library preparation protocols to rule out contamination.

This clonotype has a count of ten or more. No cognate antigen has been identified for it. Per-base quality was not reported, and no clone a single base away is much larger than it. CDR3 length: 14 amino acids, cysteine to phenylalanine. Only CDR3 DNA remains: 42 bases, in frame from the first base. The V and J ends are trimmed by 5 bases and 3 bases, leaving 8 bases between them. Libraries were prepared through 5' RACE. Sequenced on an Illumina HiSeq 2000. A universal primer binding site was added through template switching, and the final cDNA carried a unique molecular identifier so that TCR cDNA molecules could be counted accurately. First-strand cDNA for TCR alpha and beta chains was synthesized from specific primers in the conserved constant-segment region. To control for contamination, every cDNA library was double barcoded, receiving both a SMART-Mk sample barcode and Illumina barcodes. TruSeq adapter sequences and Illumina sample barcodes were added in two successive PCR steps. The TCR alpha and beta cDNA libraries were sequenced on the Illumina HiSeq platform using custom primers. Regarding the original processing steps: Unique molecular identifiers were extracted from raw reads with MiGEC, and CDR3 positions were determined with MiXCR. Recombination models were inferred per individual with the repgenHMM and IGoR tools using an EM algorithm. The analysis of shared clonotypes was done with the tcR package in R, with sharing normalized by the product of cloneset sizes. To study raw recombination without the effects of thymic and clonal selection, out-of-frame nonproductive sequences were analyzed. Clones were called with MiXCR by TCRdb after fastp trimmed the public reads at Q25, and only in-frame beta chains were retained. One record per CDR3 amino acid sequence lists the most common genes and DNA. What appears here as the V and J calls and clone size reflects TCRdb's work, not the paper's. For this sample the table gives 410,000 or so distinct CDR3 sequences, of which less than 20% were detected only once. The ten largest clones take up roughly 12% of the sample.

Overall study results and their limits: Abundant cord blood beta clonotypes carried fewer insertions; young adult naive repertoires showed a weaker similar trend, while memory repertoires showed none. Excess twin sharing in beta out-of-frame sequences was weaker because fewer shared sequences lowered the signal-to-noise ratio. In monozygotic twins, recombination models systematically underestimated out-of-frame TCR alpha sharing, but the models matched the sharing seen between unrelated individuals. Because the same donors could not be followed over many years, the conclusions depended on cross-sectional statistical analysis. Out-of-frame TCR alpha sequences shared between twins showed an excess of low generation-probability sequences compared with coincidental sharing between unrelated individuals. Invariant T cells such as MAIT and iNKT could partly confound zero-insertion analyses, although diverse VJ usage argued against such confounding for most clonotypes.

Every donor was a healthy Caucasian. The study also sequenced three unrelated non-twin adults: a male aged 18 to 29, a male aged 50 to 59 and a female aged 50 to 59. Miltenyi CD45RO+ enrichment and human naive T-cell isolation kits were used to isolate memory (CD45RO+) and naive T cells from PBMC. This sequence uses TRBV12-3 or TRBV12-4 and TRBJ1-6, and perhaps TRBD1 as D gene, on 6 matching bases. The sample comprised naive T cells sorted from blood. In light of the paper, this sample's cell subset or site label describes: cells isolated with a human naive T-cell isolation kit. This clonotype originated in a man over 45 in good health. The DNA sequence reads TGTGCCAGCAGTGCAGGGGTCTATAATTCACCCCTCCACTTT. Its amino acids are CASSAGVYNSPLHF.